This TCR beta chain was recovered during a study of T cell responses to AZD1222 COVID-19 vaccine (dated by TCRdb to about 2021). About the full investigation: A total of under 250 trial participants underwent TCR sequencing, of whom 200 to 220 had received two doses of AZD1222 and about 25 had received two doses of the MenACWY control vaccine. Trial participants were enrolled by age into subgroups of 18-55, 56-69 and 70-plus years, and roughly 150, 30 and 60 TCR-sequenced participants, respectively, were included in these subgroups. The full study reports these points: Most participants were white British and females outnumbered males, and the authors suggested that clonal diversity may have been underestimated. The whole spike protein was spanned by vaccine-associated CD4 TCRs, and dominant responses were seen in regions 160-218 and 743-854. No day 14 peak-response samples were available, so repertoires were characterized only after the peak T cell response. Conclusions about previously exposed vaccinees are limited because only 6 or 7 AZD1222 recipients were SARS-CoV-2 seropositive at baseline. Reportedly, almost half of the unique spike-specific TCRs recognized epitopes lying outside the regions that are mutated in the B.1.351 and B.1.1.7 variants. Spike-specific TCR breadth and depth rose significantly after two AZD1222 doses compared with day 0 and with MenACWY recipients. The 56-69-year group was small, and its depth increase did not reach significance, likely because of low power.

The CDR3 regions of human TCRbeta chains were subjected to immunosequencing. The study's own analysis went as follows. TCRs in the repertoires were matched against a reference library of SARS-CoV-2-specific TCRs that had been generated with the MIRA antigen-specificity platform. Breadth was defined as the fraction of unique TCRs that were SARS-CoV-2-associated, and depth was defined as the fraction of total T cells that were SARS-CoV-2-associated. Using the MIRA data, every spike-specific TCR was mapped to the spike region that the TCR reacted to and assigned to either a CD4 or a CD8 class. Log10-transformed breadth and depth values were compared by one-way ANOVA with Sidak's multiple comparisons tests. The table was pulled from immuneACCESS by TCRdb, which kept in-frame rearrangements only. Such tables lose some clones; where checked, under half of the loss comes from unresolved V genes, and the rest has no known cause. V and J calls and clone size follow that table, whereas D and trimming were derived from the DNA. Here the sample has 150,000 to 200,000 clones; about 91% occur a single time. Together, the top ten hold around 1.3% of the sample.

Remarks on this clone: It lacks a known antigen. No base quality information exists; no much larger clone differs at one position.

The time point label of this sample denotes: about 28 days (+/-7) after the second vaccine dose. AZD1222 recipients whose second dose came at about 4 weeks and those whose second dose came at about 12 weeks were combined into one group, since spike-specific TCR depth and breadth did not differ between the two schedules. Vaccinee samples came from UK trials COV001 and COV002, including a single-blind randomized controlled phase 2/3 trial of AZD1222 (ChAdOx1 nCoV-19) in healthy adults. Trial participant PBMC samples were collected at day 0 and day 28 after the second dose for TCRbeta chain sequencing. The CDR3 has 17 amino acids, counting the end cysteine and phenylalanine. Only the CDR3 DNA stays, 51 bases, in frame from base 1. The V end gives up 5 bases and the J end 5 bases, leaving 13 bases in the junction not matched to a gene. According to the germline V gene, CDR1 reads SGHAT and CDR2 reads FQNNGV.

The chain employs TRBV11-2 and TRBJ2-1, with 9 central nucleotides matching TRBD2. This clonotype was sampled from an adult who received the AZD1222 COVID-19 vaccine. Sequenced material: peripheral blood, taken 28 days after the second AZD1222 dose. Here is the DNA: TGTGCCAGCAGCCGTGGGGGGCGGGAGGGCCTAAACAATGAGCAGTTCTTC. Its product reads: CASSRGGREGLNNEQFF.